Detailed here is one TCR beta chain. It has no known antigen specificity. The sample holds no much larger clone one base away, and base qualities are not on file. Libraries were constructed by the immunoSEQ multiplex PCR assay. Here the immuneACCESS table is served through TCRdb, limited to in-frame sequences with V and J called. Missing clones are a known gap in these copies; in checked studies unresolved V genes cover under half, and the rest lacks a known reason. For this sample there are about 47,000 clones; around 93% appear just once. The ten largest clones add up to about 0.99% of the sample. This sample stems from a study of T cell changes during pregnancy in multiple sclerosis (dated by TCRdb to between 2018 and 2020). With regard to the full study: The study looked at changes in the T cell repertoire across pregnancy in women with multiple sclerosis.

The V end loses 0 bases and the J end loses 6 bases, and a stretch of 13 bases separates them. Per the germline V gene, SGDLS is the CDR1 and YYNGEE is the CDR2. The cysteine opens and the phenylalanine closes a CDR3 of 14 amino acids. The DNA shown is the 42-base CDR3, in frame from base 1. Source: peripheral blood, taken after pregnancy. This receptor was obtained from a female donor with multiple sclerosis, enrolled in a pregnancy study. This chain joins TRBV9 to TRBJ2-7; no D segment can be confidently identified. The DNA sequence follows: TGTGCCAGCAGCGTAGGAGAAGAGCGCCGCGAGCAGTACTTC. This codes for CASSVGEERREQYF.